These 17 T cell receptor beta chains were sequenced from one sample in a study of T cells after yellow fever vaccination. In TCRdb, the 5' RACE reads were re-called with MiXCR into one record per CDR3 protein. The sample lists roughly 330,000 distinct CDR3 sequences, about 4% occurring once. The material sequenced was PBMCs, taken 5 days after the yellow fever booster vaccination. The receptor set was obtained from a young man who received the YFV17D yellow fever vaccine.

V and J are TRBV27 and TRBJ1-2; TRBD1 might be the D (6 bases). The germline V gene has CDR1 MNHEY and CDR2 SMNVEV (reference sequence). Trimming removed 6 bases from V and 8 bases from J, with 13 bases in between. There are 12 residues in the CDR3. Here the CDR3 reads CASRKQGRGYTF. In DNA form, the CDR3 reads TGTGCCAGCAGGAAACAGGGAAGGGGCTACACCTTC.

The gene calls are TRBV5-1 and TRBJ2-2; 7 bases match TRBD1. The CDR3 is 17 residues long. Germline CDR1 reads SGHRS; CDR2 reads YFSETQ. V lost 0 bases, J lost 3 bases, and 8 bases stayed unmatched. CDR3 in DNA: TGCGCCAGCAGCTTGGCCGAGGGGGCTAGTCACACCGGGGAGCTGTTTTTT. It encodes CASSLAEGASHTGELFF.

This clonotype appeared many times. The V and J genes are TRBV28 and TRBJ1-6; tentatively, D is TRBD1 (5 bases). The CDR3 is made up of 13 amino acids. The ends were cut back, 8 bases at V and 5 bases at J, with 10 bases in the middle. The germline V gene has CDR1 MDHEN and CDR2 SYDVKM. CDR3 nucleotide sequence: TGTGCCAGCGGGGCGCAGAATAATTCACCCCTCCACTTT. Translated: CASGAQNNSPLHF.

This clonotype has at least ten counts. The chain links TRBV5-1 to TRBJ1-6; maybe TRBD1 (5 bases). Per the germline V gene, CDR1 is SGHRS and CDR2 is YFSETQ. Between the trimmed V and J ends, which lost 3 bases and 12 bases, there was a span of 22 bases. The CDR3 is made up of 16 amino acids. The CDR3 DNA reads TGCGCCAGCAGCTACGAAACCACAGCCACGGGGGGACCCCTCCACTTT. This gives the protein CASSYETTATGGPLHF.

At least ten counts were recorded for this clonotype. The V gene is TRBV15, the J gene TRBJ1-1; D call uncertain. V was shortened by 5 bases and J by 5 bases, with 12 bases between the two germline ends. From germline, CDR1 is LNHNV and CDR2 YYDKDF (reference sequence). The CDR3 covers 13 residues. The CDR3: CATSPRPGTEAFF. The CDR3 DNA follows: TGTGCCACCAGCCCACGCCCGGGGACTGAAGCTTTCTTT. Complete variable domain (other parts from reference TRBV15 and TRBJ1-1): DAMVIQNPRYQVTQFGKPVTLSCSQTLNHNVMYWYQQKSSQAPKLLFHYYDKDFNNEADTPDNFQSRRPNTSFCFLDIRSPGLGDTAMYLCATSPRPGTEAFFGQGTRLTVV.

The rearrangement uses TRBV6-2 or TRBV6-3 and TRBJ2-1, with 7 bases matching TRBD1. V shed 6 bases and J 5 bases; nucleotides not matched to a gene: 16. Germline CDR1 MNHEY, CDR2 SVGEGT. This CDR3 region has 17 residues. CDR3 region: CASRRDSGAHFDNEQFF. The CDR3 coding sequence is TGTGCCAGCAGACGGGACAGTGGGGCCCATTTTGACAATGAGCAGTTCTTC.

The chain couples TRBV20-1 to TRBJ2-3; the match to TRBD1 covers 8 bases. Unmatched junction bases numbered 8, after V lost 8 bases and J lost 4 bases. Germline V gives CDR1 DFQATT, CDR2 SNEGSKA (reference sequence). The CDR3 has 13 residues. The DNA of the CDR3 is TGCAGTATTCACAGGGGGACGGCAGATACGCAGTATTTT. Translation: CSIHRGTADTQYF.

The genes are TRBV19 and TRBJ2-7; a weak D match, TRBD2 (5 bases). The V gene's germline CDR1 is LNHDA and CDR2 SQIVND (reference sequence). Trimming pared 3 bases from V and 4 bases from J, leaving 10 bases between. This CDR3 is built from 13 residues. The CDR3 here is CASSMDRRYEQYF. CDR3 in DNA: TGTGCCAGTAGTATGGATAGGAGGTACGAGCAGTACTTC.

This clonotype was counted at least ten times. V and J are TRBV9 and TRBJ2-7, with no clear D. CDR3 length equals 16 residues. Germline V gene sequence: CDR1 SGDLS, CDR2 YYNGEE. The germline V and J ends were trimmed by 4 bases and 2 bases, with 19 bases remaining between them. In nucleotides, the CDR3 is TGTGCCAGCAGCACCCACACCGGACGGATCCCCTACGAGCAGTACGTC. This encodes CASSTHTGRIPYEQYV.

This clonotype showed up many times. Here the CDR3 reads CSVEGSGQSYEQYF. The CDR3 nucleotides are TGCAGCGTTGAGGGGTCAGGTCAGTCCTACGAGCAGTACTTC. This chain links TRBV29-1 with TRBJ2-7; the D is unclear. The CDR3 runs to 14 residues. CDR1 is SQVTM and CDR2 is ANQGSEA in the germline V gene. The V and J ends lost 3 bases and 1 base respectively, with 13 bases between them.

This clonotype appeared many times. The V and J genes are TRBV12-3 or TRBV12-4 and TRBJ2-7; D uncertain. The CDR3 contains 12 residues. Trimming removed 5 bases at V and 4 bases at J, with 9 bases between. CDR3 coding DNA: TGTGCCAGCAGTAATAGGGTTTACGAGCAGTACTTC. Translated, it gives CASSNRVYEQYF.

This clonotype was observed a handful of times. This chain links TRBV7-9 with TRBJ1-6; no firm D call. Germline-derived CDR1 and CDR2 are SEHNR and FQNEAQ (reference sequence). Trimming took 3 bases from V and 0 from J, leaving 6 bases between them. CDR3 length: 15 amino acids. CDR3 DNA: TGTGCCAGCAGCTTCGCAGGCTCCTATAATTCACCCCTCCACTTT. Its protein product is CASSFAGSYNSPLHF.

The sample holds many counts of this clonotype. This chain uses TRBV4-3 with TRBJ1-1; D call uncertain. The germline V and J ends were trimmed by 0 bases and 0 bases, with 14 bases remaining between them. CDR1 and CDR2 (germline): LGHNA, YSLEER. This CDR3 has 17 residues. CDR3: CASSQDEWTAMNTEAFF. The CDR3 DNA reads as TGCGCCAGCAGCCAAGATGAATGGACGGCCATGAACACTGAAGCTTTCTTT.

This clonotype was counted at least ten times. The chain combines TRBV7-9 with TRBJ1-4; D remains unclear. This CDR3 comprises 13 residues. Deletions cut 7 bases from V and 3 bases from J, with 9 bases between. The V gene's germline CDR1 is SEHNR and CDR2 FQNEAQ (reference sequence). This CDR3 is CASTNNPNEKLFF. The CDR3 DNA sequence: TGTGCCAGCACCAACAATCCTAATGAAAAACTGTTTTTT.

In its sample, this clonotype was seen a few times. This chain uses TRBV12-3 or TRBV12-4 with TRBJ2-2, with a tentative D call TRBD2 (6 bases). The CDR3 is 16 residues long. Trimming pared 5 bases from V and 6 bases from J, leaving 19 bases between. For the CDR3, the DNA is TGTGCCAGCAGTAGCCCGGGGGACCCTCTGGCCGGGGAGCTGTTTTTT. Translation: CASSSPGDPLAGELFF.

The rearrangement uses TRBV20-1 and TRBJ2-1, with TRBD2 matching 15 bases. CDR3 size: 15 residues. V trimming: 5 bases; J trimming: 2 bases; junction bases outside the gene matches: 1. Germline values: CDR1 DFQATT, CDR2 SNEGSKA (reference sequence). This CDR3 is CSAGLAGGPYNEQFF. CDR3 in DNA: TGCAGTGCTGGACTAGCGGGGGGGCCCTACAATGAGCAGTTCTTC.

The chain is built from TRBV11-2 and TRBJ2-5, with 9 nucleotides matching TRBD2. Unmatched junction bases numbered 12, after V lost 3 bases and J lost 10 bases. CDR1 and CDR2 (germline): SGHAT, FQNNGV. This CDR3 is built from 15 residues. The CDR3 coding sequence is TGTGCCAGCAGCTTTGGGGTTCAGCGGGGGGAAGTCCAGTACTTC. Encoded protein: CASSFGVQRGEVQYF. Variable domain in full (rest from reference TRBV11-2 and TRBJ2-5): EAGVAQSPRYKIIEKRQSVAFWCNPISGHATLYWYQQILGQGPKLLIQFQNNGVVDDSQLPKDRFSAERLKGVDSTLKIQPAKLEDSAVYLCASSFGVQRGEVQYFGPGTRLLVL.